The present T cell receptor beta chain was sequenced within a study of blood T cell repertoires in COVID-19. Background on the study: Samples representing acute and convalescent COVID-19 were sourced from the United States, Italy and Spain.

V dropped 3 bases and J dropped 7 bases, with 10 bases sitting between them. CDR1 is MNHNY, CDR2 SVGAGI, per germline (reference sequence). The CDR3 sequence is 14 residues long. Individuals drawn from under 30 US areas were about 18 to 95 years old. Categorization into cohorts depended on clinical history that participants reported. As originally analysed: Reference gene primers were amplified, and this amplification served to estimate nucleated cell counts. Measured with immunoSEQ multiplex PCR; TCRdb has only the in-frame clones, and not every one. Clone size and V and J calls were adopted from that table, with D and trimming inferred from the DNA. The top ten clones hold 14% to 15% of a sample with over 200,000 clones, roughly 79% of them seen once.

This TCR derives from a man aged 35 to 55 who had recovered from COVID-19. Sequencing input: PBMCs or T cells enriched from blood (not recorded which). The chain couples TRBV6-6 to TRBJ1-6; D is uncertain. The CDR3 sequence: CASSYNEGNSPLHF. The CDR3 DNA is TGTGCCAGCAGTTATAATGAGGGCAATTCACCCCTCCACTTT.